This T cell receptor beta chain was observed in a study of early T cells in non-severe SARS-CoV-2 infection. Study-level information: Bulk RNA taken from unsorted whole blood was sequenced, leaving chains unpaired.

TCRdb processed the 5' RACE reads anew with MiXCR; each CDR3 protein has one entry. Here the sample spans tens of thousands of distinct CDR3 sequences, roughly 12% being singletons. V lost 8 bases, J lost 8 bases, and 13 bases lay in between. Germline loops: CDR1 MDHEN, CDR2 SYDVKM. The CDR3 loop spans 12 amino acids. This chain uses TRBV28 with TRBJ2-4; tentative D call: TRBD1 (5 bases). The sequencing input was whole blood. This clonotype was sampled from an adult who was a healthcare worker with PCR-confirmed SARS-CoV-2 infection or an uninfected control (not recorded which). The CDR3, as DNA: TGTGCCAGCGCACCCTCCAGGGACATTCAGTACTTC. It translates to CASAPSRDIQYF.